This entry concerns a single T cell receptor beta chain. The antigen is unknown. These data belong to a study of OX40 agonist ivuxolimab in advanced cancers. Study-wide background: Hepatocellular carcinoma, melanoma, renal cell or head and neck cancer occurred in dose-escalation patients. Under the entry rules, prior anti-PD-1, anti-PD-L1 or anti-CTLA-4 therapy was allowed, and more than 35% had some.

Profiled with immunoSEQ multiplex PCR; TCRdb holds only in-frame clones, not every one. The table records 60,000 to 75,000 clones, 85% to 95% of them present only once. This CDR3 is built from 14 residues. The germline CDR1 and CDR2 sequences are SGHRS and YFSETQ. V was pared by 5 bases and J by 4 bases, with 8 bases of the junction left unmatched. Overall study findings and caveats: Low levels of normalized T-cell clonal expansion also appeared in some nonresponders. Average numbers of expanded clones were greater in CD8+ T cells than in CD4+.

This clonotype originated in an adult with an advanced solid tumor such as melanoma, head and neck, liver or kidney cancer. Sequenced material: CD4+ or CD8+ T cells sorted from blood, taken in a trial of the OX40 agonist ivuxolimab. This rearrangement joins TRBV5-1 to TRBJ2-7; the match to TRBD1 covers 8 bases. Here the CDR3 DNA reads TGCGCCAGCAGTTCGACAGGGGAAGGATACGAGCAGTACTTC. Its translation: CASSSTGEGYEQYF.